The 32 T cell receptor beta chains reported below all come from one sample, sequenced in a study of OX40 agonist ivuxolimab in advanced cancers. Produced via immunoSEQ multiplex PCR; TCRdb's table is partial and in-frame only. The repertoire holds approximately 62,000 clones, with over 75% as singletons. Material: CD4+ or CD8+ T cells sorted from blood, obtained in a trial of the OX40 agonist ivuxolimab. These receptors were taken from an adult with an advanced solid tumor such as melanoma, head and neck, liver or kidney cancer.

This clone was found once. The chain recombines TRBV5-5 with TRBJ1-3; 8 bases line up with TRBD1. Looked up from germline, CDR1 is SGHKS and CDR2 is YYEKEE (reference sequence). J gave up 0 bases and V 0 bases, and 8 bases lay outside the gene matches. The CDR3 is made up of 18 amino acids. CDR3 in amino acids: CASSLVPTGGSSGNTIYF. CDR3 DNA sequence: TGTGCCAGCAGCTTGGTCCCCACAGGGGGGTCCTCTGGAAACACCATATATTTT.

J is TRBJ2-1 and V is TRBV28; D tentatively fits TRBD1 or TRBD2 (7 bases each). The germline gives CDR1 MDHEN, CDR2 SYDVKM. Trimming pared 5 bases from V and 5 bases from J, leaving 19 bases between. The length of the CDR3 is 16 residues. The CDR3 coding sequence is TGTGCCAGCAGTCCCACCCCCAGGGGGAGGGACAATGAGCAGTTCTTC. It encodes CASSPTPRGRDNEQFF. The whole variable domain, filled in from reference TRBV28 and TRBJ2-1, reads DVKVTQSSRYLVKRTGEKVFLECVQDMDHENMFWYRQDPGLGLRLIYFSYDVKMKEKGDIPEGYSVSREKKERFSLILESASTNQTSMYLCASSPTPRGRDNEQFFGPGTRLTVL.

V gene TRBV7-8 combines with J gene TRBJ2-2, with D possibly matching TRBD2 (9 bases). Germline CDR1 SGHVS, CDR2 FQNEAQ. Trimming took off 5 bases at V and 0 bases at J, with 19 bases between the two ends. CDR3 length: 18 residues. In nucleotides, the CDR3 is TGTGCCAGCAGCGCCCGACAGGGGACTAGCCCGAACACCGGGGAGCTGTTTTTT. Its translation is CASSARQGTSPNTGELFF.

The V and J genes are TRBV7-8 and TRBJ2-3; D gene unclear. The CDR3 extends over 16 amino acids. CDR1 and CDR2 from the germline V gene are SGHVS and FQNEAQ. V lost 3 bases, J lost 3 bases, and 16 bases lay in between. This CDR3 reads CASSLSDLRATDTQYF. The CDR3 nucleotides read TGTGCCAGCAGCTTGTCCGATTTAAGAGCGACAGATACGCAGTATTTT. The full variable domain, with the rest looked up from reference TRBV7-8 and TRBJ2-3, is GAGVSQSPRYKVAKRGQDVALRCDPISGHVSLFWYQQALGQGPEFLTYFQNEAQLDKSGLPSDRFFAERPEGSVSTLKIQRTQQEDSAVYLCASSLSDLRATDTQYFGPGTRLTVL.

The rearrangement links TRBV7-3 to TRBJ1-1; D unresolved. Germline V gene sequence: CDR1 SGHTA, CDR2 FQGTGA. The CDR3 covers 14 residues. V lost 3 bases to trimming and J lost 5 bases, with 13 bases between them. CDR3 DNA: TGTGCCAGCAGCTTGCTGGGCAGATTAACTGAAGCTTTCTTT. This gives the protein CASSLLGRLTEAFF.

V gene TRBV19 combines with J gene TRBJ1-2; no clear D. The CDR3 contains 15 residues. The ends were cut back, 1 base at V and 4 bases at J, with 13 bases in the middle. In germline, CDR1 is LNHDA, CDR2 SQIVND (reference sequence). CDR3 bases: TGTGCCAGTAGTATAGTTGGGGTATGGGCCTATGGCTACACCTTC. This encodes CASSIVGVWAYGYTF. Using reference TRBV19 and TRBJ1-2 for the parts outside the CDR3, the full variable domain is DGGITQSPKYLFRKEGQNVTLSCEQNLNHDAMYWYRQDPGQGLRLIYYSQIVNDFQKGDIAEGYSVSREKKESFPLTVTSAQKNPTAFYLCASSIVGVWAYGYTFGSGTRLTVV.

The CDR3 protein is CASTPMVGSHEQYF. The CDR3 nucleotides read TGTGCCAGCACCCCAATGGTTGGTTCCCACGAGCAGTACTTC. The V call is TRBV7-6, the J call TRBJ2-7; D is undetermined. The ends were cut back, 7 bases at V and 5 bases at J, with 18 bases in the middle. The CDR3 loop spans 14 amino acids. Per germline, CDR1 SGHVS and CDR2 FNYEAQ.

This chain joins TRBV9 and TRBJ2-1; a possible D gene is TRBD2 (5 bases). V lost 0 bases to trimming and J lost 4 bases, with 11 bases between them. Germline CDR1 is SGDLS and CDR2 is YYNGEE. The CDR3 covers 15 residues. The CDR3 sequence is CASSVDPGVYNEQFF. The CDR3 bases are TGTGCCAGCAGCGTAGATCCCGGGGTTTACAATGAGCAGTTCTTC.

The chain recombines TRBV29-1 with TRBJ2-3; 8 bases agree with TRBD1. The CDR3 runs 12 residues. V trimming: 6 bases; J trimming: 2 bases; junction bases outside the gene matches: 1. Germline V gene lookup returns CDR1 SQVTM and CDR2 ANQGSEA. In nucleotides, the CDR3 is TGCAGCGTGGGACAGGACACAGATACGCAGTATTTT. Translating it yields CSVGQDTDTQYF.

The J gene is TRBJ1-1, the V gene TRBV19, with 7 bases lining up with TRBD1. The V gene end was trimmed by 10 bases and the J gene end by 5 bases; junction bases not matched to a gene: 16. The germline gives CDR1 LNHDA, CDR2 SQIVND (reference sequence). The CDR3 sequence is 15 residues long. CDR3 sequence: CATTGDDALRTEAFF. The DNA of the CDR3 is TGTGCCACAACAGGGGACGACGCTCTCAGGACTGAAGCTTTCTTT.

This chain joins TRBV7-6 and TRBJ2-1; 7 nucleotides line up with TRBD1. CDR3 length: 14 residues. V dropped 8 bases and J dropped 7; count of bases not matched to a gene: 11. Germline values: CDR1 SGHVS, CDR2 FNYEAQ. The CDR3 DNA reads as TGTGCCAGCGGCGAGGCAGGGGGTGTAAATGAGCAGTTCTTC. This gives the protein CASGEAGGVNEQFF.

The rearrangement links TRBV2 to TRBJ1-1; a weak D match, TRBD1 (6 bases). The V gene lost 6 bases and the J gene lost 3 bases, with 11 bases spanning the gap. CDR1 and CDR2 (germline): SNHLY, FYNNEI. The length of the CDR3 is 13 residues. CDR3 region: CASSRGGDTEAFF. In DNA, the CDR3 is TGTGCCAGCAGCAGGGGTGGGGACACTGAAGCTTTCTTT.

The chain links TRBV11-2 to TRBJ1-3; TRBD1 is a possible D gene (5 bases). CDR3 size: 16 residues. Germline CDR1 is SGHAT and CDR2 is FQNNGV. Between the trimmed V and J ends, which lost 1 base and 2 bases, there was a span of 12 bases. CDR3 bases: TGTGCCAGCAGCTTAGCGGGGACCTTAGCTGGAAACACCATATATTTT. Translated, it gives CASSLAGTLAGNTIYF. The entire variable domain, with the rest obtained from reference TRBV11-2 and TRBJ1-3, is as follows: EAGVAQSPRYKIIEKRQSVAFWCNPISGHATLYWYQQILGQGPKLLIQFQNNGVVDDSQLPKDRFSAERLKGVDSTLKIQPAKLEDSAVYLCASSLAGTLAGNTIYFGEGSWLTVV.

The V call is TRBV2, the J call TRBJ1-6; TRBD1 matches at 8 bases. CDR3 length: 13 amino acids. V lost 6 bases, J lost 6 bases, and 1 base stayed unmatched. Germline loops: CDR1 SNHLY, CDR2 FYNNEI. The CDR3 spells CASRGQVNSPLHF. The DNA for the CDR3 is TGTGCCAGCAGGGGACAGGTTAATTCACCCCTCCACTTT.

This clone was recorded only once. The chain uses TRBV7-8 and TRBJ1-2; the match to TRBD1 covers 7 bases. Germline trimming cut 4 bases from V and 5 bases from J; bases unmatched to any gene: 10. Germline assignment: CDR1 SGHVS and CDR2 FQNEAQ. The CDR3 is made up of 15 amino acids. This CDR3 is CASSSGQVLTYGYTF. In nucleotides, the CDR3 is TGTGCCAGCAGCTCAGGACAGGTTCTAACATATGGCTACACCTTC.

This clone was seen once. This rearrangement joins TRBV6-5 to TRBJ2-5; D is uncertain. CDR1 is MNHEY, CDR2 SVGAGI, per germline. Trimming took off 2 bases at V and 3 bases at J, with 4 bases between the two ends. The length of the CDR3 is 12 residues. In DNA, the CDR3 is TGTGCCAGCAGTTACACGGAAGAGACCCAGTACTTC. Translated, it gives CASSYTEETQYF.

As regards this clone: Within the sample, other DNA sequences also encode this same CDR3. The chain joins TRBV5-1 to TRBJ2-1; 12 bases map to TRBD2. The CDR3 runs 16 residues. From germline, CDR1 is SGHRS and CDR2 YFSETQ. After removal of 0 bases from V and 4 bases from J, the junction contained 2 bases not matched to a gene. CDR3 residues: CASSLAGTSGYNEQFF. The CDR3 DNA sequence: TGCGCCAGCAGCTTGGCCGGGACTAGCGGGTACAATGAGCAGTTCTTC. The whole variable domain, remainder taken from reference TRBV5-1 and TRBJ2-1, is KAGVTQTPRYLIKTRGQQVTLSCSPISGHRSVSWYQQTPGQGLQFLFEYFSETQRNKGNFPGRFSGRQFSNSRSEMNVSTLELGDSALYLCASSLAGTSGYNEQFFGPGTRLTVL.

The V gene is TRBV18, the J gene TRBJ1-1; perhaps TRBD1 as D (6 bases). Per germline, CDR1 KGHSH and CDR2 LQKENI. The CDR3 sequence is 16 residues long. V was trimmed by 0 bases and J by 3 bases, leaving 14 bases between them. CDR3 sequence reads: CASSPPMGGRDTEAFF. DNA for the CDR3: TGTGCCAGCTCACCACCGATGGGGGGGCGGGACACTGAAGCTTTCTTT. The complete variable domain, with remaining parts taken from reference TRBV18 and TRBJ1-1, reads NAGVMQNPRHLVRRRGQEARLRCSPMKGHSHVYWYRQLPEEGLKFMVYLQKENIIDESGMPKERFSAEFPKEGPSILRIQQVVRGDSAAYFCASSPPMGGRDTEAFFGQGTRLTVV.

The chain recombines TRBV5-1 with TRBJ2-7; no definite D call. V dropped 0 bases and J dropped 2 bases, with 12 bases sitting between them. CDR3 length equals 15 residues. Germline CDR1 and CDR2: SGHRS and YFSETQ. This CDR3 reads CASSLDVSSAYEQYF. CDR3 DNA sequence: TGCGCCAGCAGCTTGGATGTCAGCTCGGCCTACGAGCAGTACTTC.

The chain has TRBV18 and TRBJ1-5; weak D call: TRBD1 (5 bases). The CDR3 contains 14 residues. The V end lost 3 bases, the J end lost 8 bases, and 14 bases lay between the germline ends. Germline V lookup: CDR1 KGHSH, CDR2 LQKENI. CDR3 residues: CASSPLGEMEPQHF. In DNA form, the CDR3 reads TGTGCCAGCTCACCCTTGGGGGAGATGGAGCCCCAGCATTTT.

The gene calls are TRBV19 and TRBJ2-2; no clear D gene. V lost 6 bases and J 5 bases, leaving 16 bases between the germline ends. CDR1 LNHDA and CDR2 SQIVND come from the germline V gene (reference sequence). The CDR3 sequence is 15 residues long. CDR3 in DNA: TGTGCCAGTAGGAGACTGAAAAAAGGGACCGGGGAGCTGTTTTTT. Translated: CASRRLKKGTGELFF.

The chain recombines TRBV11-2 with TRBJ2-1, with 15 bases aligning to TRBD2. V lost 5 bases, J lost 6 bases, and 5 bases stayed unmatched. In germline, CDR1 is SGHAT, CDR2 FQNNGV. This CDR3 comprises 16 residues. CDR3: CASSPGTSGGINEQFF. The CDR3 region has the DNA TGTGCCAGCAGCCCTGGGACTAGCGGGGGGATCAATGAGCAGTTCTTC.

This sequence joins TRBV7-2 and TRBJ2-7; 8 bases are shared with TRBD1. Trimming removed 5 bases from V and 3 bases from J; junction bases left unmatched: 3. The CDR3 totals 13 residues. From germline, CDR1 is SGHTA and CDR2 FQGNSA. Here the CDR3 reads CASSRDRSYEQYF. The CDR3 bases are TGTGCCAGCAGCCGGGACAGGAGCTACGAGCAGTACTTC.

V gene TRBV10-3 combines with J gene TRBJ2-2, with 7 nucleotides matching TRBD2. Germline lookup yields CDR1 ENHRY and CDR2 SYGVKD. With 6 bases clipped from V and 0 bases from J, the junction kept 7 bases outside the gene matches. The CDR3 runs to 16 residues. CDR3 DNA sequence: TGTGCCATCAGGGCTGGACTAGAGACGAACACCGGGGAGCTGTTTTTT. It codes for CAIRAGLETNTGELFF.

In this sample, this clone turned up once. The chain joins TRBV9 to TRBJ2-1; 13 bases line up with TRBD2. V shed 10 bases and J 8 bases; nucleotides not matched to a gene: 3. Germline-derived CDR1 and CDR2 are SGDLS and YYNGEE. The CDR3 has 12 amino acids. This chain's CDR3 is CASGLAGDEQFF. CDR3 in DNA: TGTGCCTCTGGACTAGCGGGGGATGAGCAGTTCTTC.

The table lists this clone with a few counts. This chain joins TRBV6-5 and TRBJ2-7; 14 bases match TRBD2. The CDR3 runs to 15 residues. Germline CDR1 reads MNHEY; CDR2 reads SVGAGI. The trim removed 2 bases at V and 6 bases at J, leaving 3 bases unmatched. CDR3 coding DNA: TGTGCCAGCAGTTACCTGGGACTAGCGGGAGCCGAGCAGTACTTC. It specifies CASSYLGLAGAEQYF.

The V and J genes are TRBV7-8 and TRBJ1-3; TRBD1 aligns across 9 bases. CDR1 and CDR2 (germline): SGHVS, FQNEAQ. The CDR3 has 18 amino acids. The J segment lost 0 bases and the V segment lost 1 base, leaving 7 bases of the junction unmatched. Here the CDR3 DNA reads TGTGCCAGCAGCTTAGGGATTCCGGGACAGGGCTCTGGAAACACCATATATTTT. Protein product: CASSLGIPGQGSGNTIYF.

This clone came up a few times. The genes are TRBV10-3 and TRBJ1-5, with D maybe TRBD1 (6 bases). V shed 0 bases and J shed 0 bases, with 12 bases lying between them. The CDR3 totals 17 residues. Germline V gene lookup returns CDR1 ENHRY and CDR2 SYGVKD. The CDR3 loop is CAISESLGGASNQPQHF. The CDR3 DNA reads TGTGCCATCAGTGAGTCATTAGGGGGGGCTAGCAATCAGCCCCAGCATTTT.

The rearrangement uses TRBV7-9 and TRBJ1-1, with D tentatively TRBD1 (5 bases). V was trimmed by 7 bases and J by 0 bases, leaving 15 bases between them. Germline V CDR1 and CDR2: SEHNR, FQNEAQ (reference sequence). This CDR3 is built from 15 residues. The CDR3 DNA follows: TGTGCCAGCACCAGACCAGGGTCCATGAACACTGAAGCTTTCTTT. As protein: CASTRPGSMNTEAFF. Supplemented by reference TRBV7-9 and TRBJ1-1, the full variable domain reads DTGVSQNPRHKITKRGQNVTFRCDPISEHNRLYWYRQTLGQGPEFLTYFQNEAQLEKSRLLSDRFSAERPKGSFSTLEIQRTEQGDSAMYLCASTRPGSMNTEAFFGQGTRLTVV.

This clone was picked up many times. The gene calls are TRBV4-2 and TRBJ2-7, with 8 nucleotides matching TRBD2. Trimming took 3 bases from V and 6 from J; bases not matched to a gene: 13. Germline V gene sequence: CDR1 LGHNA, CDR2 YNFKEQ. CDR3 size: 16 residues. Here the CDR3 reads CASSHPAGTSPLEQYF. The CDR3 region has the DNA TGTGCCAGCAGCCACCCTGCCGGGACTAGTCCCCTCGAGCAGTACTTC.

The CDR3 region is CASSLRRTSGSPIETQYF. The CDR3 coding sequence is TGTGCCAGCAGCCTCCGGAGGACTAGCGGGAGCCCAATAGAGACCCAGTACTTC. The chain has TRBV5-4 and TRBJ2-5; 13 bases match TRBD2. The CDR3 runs to 18 residues. Looked up from germline, CDR1 is SGHNT and CDR2 is YYREEE (reference sequence). V lost 4 bases, J lost 4 bases, and 13 bases stayed unmatched.

The chain combines TRBV19 with TRBJ1-2; no firm D call. The germline V and J ends were trimmed by 3 bases and 8 bases, with 13 bases remaining between them. This CDR3 is built from 13 residues. Looked up from germline, CDR1 is LNHDA and CDR2 is SQIVND (reference sequence). CDR3 region: CASSISAWKGYTF. CDR3 in DNA: TGTGCCAGTAGTATTTCGGCCTGGAAAGGCTACACCTTC.